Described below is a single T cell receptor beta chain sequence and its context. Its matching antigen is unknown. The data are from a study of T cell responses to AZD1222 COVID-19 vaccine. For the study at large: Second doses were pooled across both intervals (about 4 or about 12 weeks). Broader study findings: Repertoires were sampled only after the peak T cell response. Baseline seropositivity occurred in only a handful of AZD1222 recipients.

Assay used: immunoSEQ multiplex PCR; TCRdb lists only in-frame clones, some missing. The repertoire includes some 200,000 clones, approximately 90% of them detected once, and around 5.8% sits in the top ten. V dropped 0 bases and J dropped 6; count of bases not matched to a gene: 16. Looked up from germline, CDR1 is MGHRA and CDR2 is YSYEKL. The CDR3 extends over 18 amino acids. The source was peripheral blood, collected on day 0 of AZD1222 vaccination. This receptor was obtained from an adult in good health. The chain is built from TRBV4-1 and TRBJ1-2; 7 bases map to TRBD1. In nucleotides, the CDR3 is TGCGCCAGCAGCCAAGATCCCGACCCGACAGGGATTCTTAATGGCTACACCTTC. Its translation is CASSQDPDPTGILNGYTF.